This T cell receptor beta chain was found in a study of CD8+ T cells in alopecia areata. Trimming cost V 7 bases and J 4 bases, with 8 bases left between them. Germline lookup yields CDR1 DFQATT and CDR2 SNEGSKA (reference sequence). The CDR3 has 11 amino acids. In the case of this clone: Its cognate antigen is unknown.

General observations from the study: Clonality exceeded that of normal scalp in lesional scalp, most notably in alopecia totalis/universalis. Sequences from scalp samples also cover resident alphabeta T cells of normal skin.

RNA was isolated and reverse transcribed to cDNA, the sequencing template. Some clones are missing from TCRdb's copy, which holds only in-frame ones; the method was immunoSEQ multiplex PCR. The sample has under 40,000 clones; over 50% are singletons. In about five patients, CD4+ T cells were split by CD25+CD127- sorting. Cell sorting was applied to PBMCs, and CD4+ and CD8+ T cells were collected. Sequencing was performed on CD4+ Tregs sorted from blood. This TCR was recovered from a human donor with alopecia areata. The genes are TRBV20-1 and TRBJ2-1; a possible D gene is TRBD1 (6 bases). The CDR3 sequence: CSDRAYNEQFF. The CDR3 nucleotides are TGCAGTGACAGGGCATACAATGAGCAGTTCTTC.